The entry below gives a single T cell receptor beta chain sequence along with its context. Germline V lookup: CDR1 GTSNPN, CDR2 SVGIG (reference sequence). CDR3 length: 13 residues. V was clipped by 2 bases and J by 7 bases, with 12 bases between them. This entry comes from a study of blood T cell repertoires in COVID-19. Generated by immunoSEQ multiplex PCR, the TCRdb table keeps only in-frame clones and is missing some. The repertoire holds approximately 100,000 clones, with approximately 87% as singletons. This receptor was obtained from a woman between 25 and 40 years old with acute or convalescent COVID-19. The sequenced sample was peripheral blood. The chain combines TRBV30 with TRBJ1-3; D may be TRBD1 (5 bases). The CDR3 loop reads CAWSLQGGNTIYF. For the CDR3, the DNA is TGTGCCTGGAGTCTCCAGGGAGGGAACACCATATATTTT.